The source of this T cell receptor beta chain is a study of blood T cell repertoires in COVID-19 (dated by TCRdb to 2020 to 2022). The study in broad terms: Collaborator samples came from the United States, Italy and Spain and covered acute and convalescent phases of COVID-19. The prospective study material was composed of cDNA or gDNA derived from T cells, B-cell-depleted T cells, or PBMCs. Subjects who had been exposed to COVID-19, were actively infected with it, or had recovered from it provided the deeply sampled blood TCRbeta repertoires that made up the dataset. A freely available public database, intended as a resource for researchers studying the immune response to SARS-CoV-2, is where the repertoires were released. Samples were obtained from the ongoing ImmuneRACE study (first 160 participants) and from roughly 1,300 subjects provided by 6 global collaborators. A de-identified subject ID, COVID-19 status, age in years and sex were almost always included in the sample metadata. Where available, HLA class I and class II types were taken from metadata supplied by the sample provider and were not determined by assay-based typing.

One collaborating source in Seattle enrolled patients while the patients were actively infected and followed the patients over time throughout the course of disease. Whole blood was collected in K2EDTA tubes by collaborating institutions according to the institutions' own protocols. For TCRbeta analysis, collaborators shipped samples in one of three forms: frozen whole blood, isolated PBMCs, or DNA extracted from either of those sample types. TCRbeta CDR3 regions were amplified from genomic DNA by means of the immunoSEQ Assay, a bias-controlled multiplex PCR. As for the original processing: Within the assay, amplification of reference gene primers was used to estimate how many nucleated cells each sample contained. To quantify the absolute abundance of each unique TCRbeta CDR3 rearrangement, sequence reads were collapsed and filtered. For each sample, productive Simpson clonality was calculated as the square root of Simpson's diversity index over productive rearrangements. TCRdb retrieved this table from immuneACCESS and kept in-frame rearrangements only. Not all clones are present; in checked studies, unresolved V genes account for under half, and no reason is known for the remainder. The DNA was the basis for D and trimming; V, J and clone size are from that table. The sample has roughly 300,000 clones on record, approximately 89% of them singletons. The ten biggest clones cover around 2% of the sample.

About this clone itself: It has no known antigen specificity. Qualities for individual bases were not recorded, and no much larger clone is one base off.

Including cysteine and phenylalanine, the CDR3 has 15 amino acids. Here the CDR3 DNA is all that survives: 45 bases in frame from base 1. The V end loses 5 bases and the J end loses 1 base, and a stretch of 11 bases separates them. Sequences LGHNA (CDR1) and YNFKEQ (CDR2) are obtained from the germline V gene. The investigation overall reported the following: The quantity of clinical and demographic metadata differed by source and by participant and was supplied without curation.

This TCR was sampled from a woman aged 25 to 45 with COVID-19, enrolled during active disease. This sequence uses TRBV4-2 and TRBJ2-2, with TRBD2 perhaps the D gene, on 6 matching bases. Sample: peripheral blood. CDR3 reads: CASSGGRGNTGELFF. The nucleotide sequence reads TGTGCCAGCAGCGGGGGGAGAGGGAACACCGGGGAGCTGTTTTTT.